This T cell receptor (beta chain) derives from a study of blood T cell repertoires in COVID-19. Overall study: Acute and convalescent COVID-19 specimens originated in the United States, Italy and Spain.

Profiling relied on immunoSEQ multiplex PCR, and the TCRdb table lists in-frame clones only, not all of them. In the table there are 60,000 to 75,000 clones, about 66% of which are singletons. V gave up 5 bases and J gave up 3 bases, with 9 bases separating them. This CDR3 contains 13 residues. The germline V gene encodes CDR1 SEHNR and CDR2 FQNEAQ (reference sequence). Participants, 18 to 89 years old, spanned under 30 US areas. The sample consisted of PBMCs or T cells enriched from blood (not recorded which). This clonotype was sampled from a woman aged 60 to 75 who had been exposed to COVID-19. The chain recombines TRBV7-9 with TRBJ2-3; a weak D match, TRBD2 (5 bases). CDR3 nucleotide sequence: TGTGCCAGCAGCCTCGGGGAAACAGATACGCAGTATTTT. The encoded protein is CASSLGETDTQYF.